The next 32 T cell receptor beta chains were all read from a single sample in a study of graft-versus-host responses after intestinal transplantation. Antigen specificity for these receptors is unknown. Libraries were prepared by immunoSEQ multiplex PCR; TCRdb keeps only in-frame clonotypes and omits some of them. Of around 99,000 clones detected, roughly 89% appear once; the ten largest clones hold about 0.7%. The material was unstimulated CD4+ T cells sorted from spleen or lymph node cells, obtained before transplant. The receptors stem from a human donor who was the organ donor for an intestinal transplant.

CDR3: CASSYSGGNLNEQFF. CDR3 coding DNA: TGTGCCAGCAGTTACTCAGGGGGAAATTTAAATGAGCAGTTCTTC. The chain couples TRBV28 to TRBJ2-1; 7 bases are a match to TRBD1. The CDR3 extends over 15 amino acids. The V gene end was trimmed by 4 bases and the J gene end by 7 bases; junction bases not matched to a gene: 10. Germline CDR1 and CDR2: MDHEN and SYDVKM.

The gene calls are TRBV6-9 and TRBJ1-3; 7 bases align to TRBD1. The J segment lost 2 bases and the V segment lost 3 bases, leaving 4 bases of the junction unmatched. Germline V gene sequence: CDR1 MNHGY, CDR2 SVAAGI. There are 15 residues in the CDR3. The CDR3 DNA follows: TGTGCCAGCAGTTACGGAGACAGGGCTGGAAACACCATATATTTT. Amino acids: CASSYGDRAGNTIYF.

This sequence joins TRBV7-9 and TRBJ1-2, with D possibly matching TRBD1 (6 bases). The CDR3 runs 13 residues. Trimming stripped 2 bases from V and 6 bases from J, with 10 bases between. Looked up from germline, CDR1 is SEHNR and CDR2 is FQNEAQ (reference sequence). The CDR3 region has the DNA TGTGCCAGCAGCTTAATCCCAGGGGATGGCTACACCTTC. Amino acid sequence: CASSLIPGDGYTF.

This clone occurred once. V gene TRBV7-9 combines with J gene TRBJ2-1, with D unclear. The CDR3 runs 17 residues. CDR1 is SEHNR and CDR2 is FQNEAQ in the germline V gene (reference sequence). V lost 4 bases, J lost 6 bases, and 22 bases lay in between. The CDR3 is CASSSPSKIARTNEQFF. Written as DNA, the CDR3 is TGTGCCAGCAGCTCCCCCTCCAAAATTGCTAGGACCAATGAGCAGTTCTTC.

This rearrangement joins TRBV6-5 to TRBJ1-5; no definite D call. This CDR3 contains 14 residues. Trimming took 5 bases from V and 7 from J, leaving 15 bases between them. Germline V CDR1 and CDR2: MNHEY, SVGAGI. As DNA, the CDR3 is TGTGCCAGCAGTAGGACGCGGGTATGGCAGCCCCAGCATTTT. This codes for CASSRTRVWQPQHF.

The chain carries TRBV18 and TRBJ2-7, with D hard to call. The germline V and J ends were trimmed by 6 bases and 4 bases, with 16 bases remaining between them. Germline V gene lookup returns CDR1 KGHSH and CDR2 LQKENI. The length of the CDR3 is 14 residues. The CDR3 protein is CASSPEVGVYEQYF. The DNA for the CDR3 is TGTGCCAGCTCTCCTGAGGTTGGGGTTTACGAGCAGTACTTC.

The genes are TRBV30 and TRBJ1-2; D is unresolved. V shed 3 bases and J shed 0 bases, with 8 bases lying between them. The CDR3 consists of 13 residues. Per the germline V gene, CDR1 is GTSNPN and CDR2 is SVGIG (reference sequence). CDR3 nucleotide sequence: TGTGCCTGGAGGGACCCTCCTAACTATGGCTACACCTTC. Translating gives CAWRDPPNYGYTF.

This clone was seen once. The chain couples TRBV11-2 to TRBJ2-3; 9 bases line up with TRBD2. V was clipped by 5 bases and J by 0 bases; unmatched bases: 6. Germline assignment: CDR1 SGHAT and CDR2 FQNNGV. The CDR3 extends over 16 amino acids. The CDR3 DNA sequence: TGTGCCAGCAGCAGAGGTAGCGGGAGTAGCACAGATACGCAGTATTTT. Translation: CASSRGSGSSTDTQYF.

The chain combines TRBV7-9 with TRBJ1-1; 8 bases line up with TRBD1. V lost 7 bases to trimming and J lost 3 bases; unmatched junction nucleotides: 7. Germline CDR1 is SEHNR and CDR2 is FQNEAQ (reference sequence). This CDR3 contains 14 residues. CDR3 sequence (DNA): TGTGCCAGCATCCCGGACAGGGCATACACTGAAGCTTTCTTT. Protein product: CASIPDRAYTEAFF.

The chain is built from TRBV19 and TRBJ1-1, with a possible D match to TRBD1 (6 bases). Germline loops: CDR1 LNHDA, CDR2 SQIVND (reference sequence). With 1 base removed from V and 1 base from J, the gap between germline ends came to 16 bases. The CDR3 sequence is 17 residues long. The CDR3 loop is CASSIATGTPANTEAFF. The CDR3 nucleotides read TGTGCCAGTAGTATAGCCACAGGGACGCCGGCGAACACTGAAGCTTTCTTT. Based on the CDR3 plus reference TRBV19 and TRBJ1-1, the full variable domain is DGGITQSPKYLFRKEGQNVTLSCEQNLNHDAMYWYRQDPGQGLRLIYYSQIVNDFQKGDIAEGYSVSREKKESFPLTVTSAQKNPTAFYLCASSIATGTPANTEAFFGQGTRLTVV.

V gene TRBV12-5 combines with J gene TRBJ2-7; no firm D call. CDR3 length equals 14 residues. Between the trimmed V and J ends, which lost 1 base and 2 bases, there was a span of 9 bases. Looked up from germline, CDR1 is LGHNT and CDR2 is FRNRAP. CDR3 DNA sequence: TGTGCTAGTGGTTTGGGACCCACCGCCTACGAGCAGTACTTC. Translation: CASGLGPTAYEQYF.

The V gene is TRBV1, the J gene TRBJ1-1; no check of the table's D call, TRBD1, against the DNA was made. TRBV1 is a pseudogene locus. The CDR3 has 16 residues. This CDR3 reads CTSSQDGQADGTEAFF. The CDR3 DNA reads as TGCACCAGCAGCCAAGATGGACAGGCAGATGGGACTGAAGCTTTCTTT.

The chain joins TRBV2 to TRBJ2-5; D not resolved. Deletions cut 8 bases from V and 7 bases from J, with 20 bases between. This CDR3 is built from 14 residues. Germline CDR1 reads SNHLY; CDR2 reads FYNNEI. The chain's CDR3 is CASLQVVAKGTQYF. As DNA, the CDR3 is TGTGCCAGCCTCCAGGTGGTTGCGAAAGGGACCCAGTACTTC.

The chain has TRBV4-1 and TRBJ1-5; weak D call: TRBD1 (5 bases). The CDR3 extends over 18 amino acids. V was shortened by 0 bases and J by 1 base, with 16 bases between the two germline ends. From germline, CDR1 is MGHRA and CDR2 YSYEKL. The CDR3 here is CASSQDWVRGGSNQPQHF. The CDR3 DNA reads TGCGCCAGCAGCCAAGATTGGGTTAGGGGAGGGAGCAATCAGCCCCAGCATTTT.

This clone appeared a few times. The chain links TRBV5-5 to TRBJ2-2; D not certain. The CDR3 covers 15 residues. V lost 5 bases to trimming and J lost 1 base, with 12 bases between them. Germline V gene data show CDR1 as SGHKS and CDR2 as YYEKEE (reference sequence). The CDR3 bases are TGTGCCAGCAGACCGCCGGGCGAGAACACCGGGGAGCTGTTTTTT. Translation gives CASRPPGENTGELFF.

V is TRBV6-5 and J is TRBJ1-2; 7 positions agree with TRBD1. The CDR3 runs 14 residues. Germline CDR1 MNHEY, CDR2 SVGAGI. The J segment lost 4 bases and the V segment lost 7 bases, leaving 9 bases of the junction unmatched. Written as DNA, the CDR3 is TGTGCCAGCACCCGACAGGGATATCGCTATGGCTACACCTTC. The encoded protein is CASTRQGYRYGYTF.

The J gene is TRBJ2-7, the V gene TRBV18; TRBD2 might be the D (7 bases). V gave up 3 bases and J gave up 3 bases, with 9 bases separating them. CDR1 is KGHSH and CDR2 is LQKENI in the germline V gene. This CDR3 has 13 amino acids. DNA for the CDR3: TGTGCCAGCTCACCGGGAGGGGGCTACGAGCAGTACTTC. Protein product: CASSPGGGYEQYF.

The V call is TRBV11-3, the J call TRBJ2-6; 8 bases are shared with TRBD2. The CDR3 covers 14 residues. Looked up from germline, CDR1 is SGHNT and CDR2 is YENEEA. J was trimmed by 5 bases and V by 8 bases; bases with no gene match: 5. The CDR3 sequence is CASESGGWANVLTF. In nucleotides, the CDR3 is TGTGCCAGCGAGAGCGGGGGTTGGGCCAACGTCCTGACTTTC.

The chain couples TRBV5-6 to TRBJ1-1; D is undetermined. Germline-derived CDR1 and CDR2 are SGHDT and YYEEEE. V lost 1 base to trimming and J lost 10 bases, with 17 bases between them. The CDR3 loop spans 14 amino acids. Here the CDR3 reads CASSLPGGERLAFF. CDR3 bases: TGTGCCAGCAGCTTGCCCGGCGGGGAGCGGTTAGCTTTCTTT.

This clone was counted between two and nine times. The chain couples TRBV6-5 to TRBJ1-6; tentatively, D is TRBD1 (6 bases). Trimming took 2 bases from V and 6 from J, leaving 11 bases between them. The germline V gene has CDR1 MNHEY and CDR2 SVGAGI. The CDR3 is 15 amino acids. The CDR3 nucleotides are TGTGCCAGCAGTTACGGGGACACCTTTAATTCACCCCTCCACTTT. Protein: CASSYGDTFNSPLHF.

This rearrangement joins TRBV27 to TRBJ1-1; D may be TRBD1 (6 bases). V was clipped by 7 bases and J by 1 base, with 13 bases between them. The germline CDR1 and CDR2 sequences are MNHEY and SMNVEV (reference sequence). The CDR3 is 14 amino acids. For the CDR3, the DNA is TGTGCCAGCAAAAAAGACAGGACGAACACTGAAGCTTTCTTT. Translation: CASKKDRTNTEAFF.

This chain links TRBV6-5 with TRBJ2-3; 9 nucleotides align to TRBD1. Trimming cost V 10 bases and J 6 bases; bases outside gene matches: 14. Germline V gene sequence: CDR1 MNHEY, CDR2 SVGAGI. There are 15 residues in the CDR3. As DNA, the CDR3 is TGTGCCACCGAAATCGACAGGGGGTTAATGGATACGCAGTATTTT. Its protein product is CATEIDRGLMDTQYF.

Notes on this clone: In this CDR3 the conserved last residue, phenylalanine or tryptophan, is missing, so a read error is likely. The V call is TRBV6-1, the J call TRBJ1-2; TRBD1 matches 7 bases. Germline V gene sequence: CDR1 MNHNS, CDR2 SASEGT. V lost 6 bases, J lost 4 bases, and 11 bases stayed unmatched. The CDR3 length is 15 residues. In DNA form, the CDR3 reads TGTGCCAGCAGCTACCCTAAGACAGGGTTCTATGGCTACACCCTC. Its translation is CASSYPKTGFYGYTL.

The CDR3 DNA sequence: TGTGCCTGGAGTGTTGGGTGGGCGGGAACAGATACGCAGTATTTT. Its translation is CAWSVGWAGTDTQYF. The J gene is TRBJ2-3, the V gene TRBV30; perhaps TRBD2 as D (6 bases). CDR3 length: 15 amino acids. V was trimmed by 0 bases and J by 3 bases, leaving 13 bases between them. Germline V lookup: CDR1 GTSNPN, CDR2 SVGIG (reference sequence).

The V gene is TRBV7-9, the J gene TRBJ2-5; 16 bases agree with TRBD2. The germline gives CDR1 SEHNR, CDR2 FQNEAQ (reference sequence). V dropped 5 bases and J dropped 4; count of bases not matched to a gene: 10. CDR3 length: 18 residues. CDR3 in DNA: TGTGCCAGCAGCCGACCCTTCGGGACTAGCGGGGGGGGAGAGACCCAGTACTTC. It specifies CASSRPFGTSGGGETQYF.

The chain links TRBV6-6 to TRBJ2-7; 12 bases map to TRBD1. V trimming: 5 bases; J trimming: 5 bases; junction bases outside the gene matches: 7. Germline-derived CDR1 and CDR2 are MNHNY and SVGAGI (reference sequence). The CDR3 length is 15 residues. The CDR3 reads CASSPGTGGYNEQYF. The CDR3 coding sequence is TGTGCCAGCAGTCCCGGGACAGGGGGCTACAACGAGCAGTACTTC.

This sequence joins TRBV6-5 and TRBJ2-7, with D perhaps TRBD1 (5 bases). Germline V gene data show CDR1 as MNHEY and CDR2 as SVGAGI. The length of the CDR3 is 12 residues. V lost 5 bases and J lost 9, with 14 bases in between. The DNA for the CDR3 is TGTGCCAGCAGTGGGGCGTCGCGAACGCAGTACTTC. It translates to CASSGASRTQYF.

The V gene is TRBV5-1, the J gene TRBJ2-1; the match to TRBD2 covers 11 bases. With V trimmed by 4 bases and J by 7 bases, 7 bases remained unmatched. This CDR3 spans 15 amino acids. Germline V gene sequence: CDR1 SGHRS, CDR2 YFSETQ. The CDR3, as DNA: TGCGCCAGCAGCCATACTAGCGGGAGTGGGAATGAGCAGTTCTTC. This gives the protein CASSHTSGSGNEQFF.

The rearrangement joins TRBV11-2 to TRBJ2-6; D is undetermined. The V end lost 2 bases, the J end lost 4 bases, and 9 bases lay between the germline ends. CDR3 size: 15 residues. The germline V gene has CDR1 SGHAT and CDR2 FQNNGV. CDR3 sequence reads: CASSLPATGANVLTF. CDR3 in DNA: TGTGCCAGCAGCTTACCTGCTACAGGGGCCAACGTCCTGACTTTC.

CDR3 loop: CASRGIGVGSPLHF. DNA of the CDR3: TGTGCCAGCAGGGGTATAGGCGTAGGTTCACCCCTCCACTTT. The chain combines TRBV6-5 with TRBJ1-6; no reliable D call. CDR1 and CDR2 (germline): MNHEY, SVGAGI. V was trimmed by 6 bases and J by 9 bases, leaving 15 bases between them. The CDR3 totals 14 residues.

This clone has just one count. In nucleotides, the CDR3 is TGCAGCGTTGAAGAACCCTCTGCGCCGCACACTGAAGCTTTCTTT. Translated, it gives CSVEEPSAPHTEAFF. The rearrangement uses TRBV29-1 and TRBJ1-1; D gene uncertain. The CDR3 loop spans 15 amino acids. Per the germline V gene, CDR1 is SQVTM and CDR2 is ANQGSEA. V lost 0 bases to trimming and J lost 3 bases, with 14 bases between them.

This clone was seen more than once but under ten times. This chain connects TRBV6-1 to TRBJ1-1, with D hard to call. The CDR3 sequence is 14 residues long. The germline V gene has CDR1 MNHNS and CDR2 SASEGT. V shed 5 bases and J shed 1 base, with 11 bases lying between them. The CDR3 protein is CASSSASGNTEAFF. DNA of the CDR3: TGTGCCAGCAGTTCCGCCAGCGGGAACACTGAAGCTTTCTTT.